What follows are 19 T cell receptor beta chains derived from one specimen sequenced in a study of regulatory T cells in long-lasting Graves disease. Sample time point: newly diagnosed GD, antithyroid drugs for less than 3 months. From PBMCs, RNA was extracted and then used to make the TCR library. Arm-PCR with iRepertoire HTBI primers amplified the CDR3 regions for these TCR beta libraries. TCRdb re-called the multiplex PCR reads through MiXCR, storing one row per CDR3 protein. The data contain about 540,000 distinct CDR3 sequences, 13% of them singletons. These data are also associated with another study on T cells in Graves' hyperthyroidism and ophthalmopathy.

Sequences were derived from peripheral blood mononuclear cells (PBMCs), sampled at new diagnosis, from a patient treated with antithyroid drugs. These receptors all come from a man aged 25 to 45 with Graves disease.

This clonotype was seen ten or more times. This chain uses TRBV7-9 with TRBJ2-5; 8 nucleotides align to TRBD1. With V trimmed by 4 bases and J by 8 bases, 6 bases remained unmatched. The CDR3 totals 13 residues. The germline CDR1 and CDR2 sequences are SEHNR and FQNEAQ (reference sequence). The CDR3 DNA reads as TGTGCCAGCAGCTCCGGGACAGGCCGTACCCAGTACTTC. Translated, it gives CASSSGTGRTQYF.

V gene TRBV4-1 combines with J gene TRBJ2-3; 9 bases agree with TRBD2. The CDR3 runs 15 residues. The trim removed 3 bases at V and 6 bases at J, leaving 7 bases unmatched. Germline CDR1 is MGHRA and CDR2 is YSYEKL. CDR3 residues: CASSQSGLALDTQYF. The CDR3, as DNA: TGCGCCAGCAGCCAGTCCGGACTAGCGTTGGATACGCAGTATTTT.

This clonotype has just a few counts. V is TRBV3-1 and J is TRBJ2-7; D call uncertain. This CDR3 has 17 residues. Trimming stripped 0 bases from V and 4 bases from J, with 19 bases between. CDR1 and CDR2 (germline): LGHDT, YNNKEL (reference sequence). The CDR3 DNA sequence: TGTGCCAGCAGCCAAGATCGGTATAAGGAAGGGCCGTACGAGCAGTACTTC. Its protein product is CASSQDRYKEGPYEQYF.

This clonotype was seen once. A much larger clone differs from this one at a single base, so this may be a read error. The gene calls are TRBV6-1 and TRBJ1-1, with a weak D call TRBD1 (6 bases). Germline V CDR1 and CDR2: MNHNS, SASEGT. CDR3 length: 15 residues. Between the trimmed V and J ends, which lost 8 bases and 3 bases, there was a span of 19 bases. The DNA of the CDR3 is TGTGCCAGCGCCAAGGGTGGAGGGGGGTACACTGAAGCTTTCTTT. Translating it yields CASAKGGGGYTEAFF.

Many counts were recorded for this clonotype. V gene TRBV7-9 combines with J gene TRBJ2-1; D is uncertain. The length of the CDR3 is 14 residues. Germline-derived CDR1 and CDR2 are SEHNR and FQNEAQ (reference sequence). V was trimmed by 1 base and J by 3 bases, leaving 7 bases between them. CDR3 residues: CASSLGADYNEQFF. The CDR3 region has the DNA TGTGCCAGCAGCTTAGGGGCAGACTACAATGAGCAGTTCTTC.

This clonotype was seen at least ten times. This chain joins TRBV6-1 and TRBJ2-7; TRBD1 is a possible D gene (6 bases). The CDR3 has 15 amino acids. Germline-derived CDR1 and CDR2 are MNHNS and SASEGT. Trimming took off 6 bases at V and 5 bases at J, with 20 bases between the two ends. The CDR3 DNA is TGTGCCAGCAGCACGGTTGCAGGGGTTTGGGACGAGCAGTACTTC. Translation: CASSTVAGVWDEQYF.

This clonotype was picked up many times. The chain employs TRBV27 and TRBJ2-1; the match to TRBD2 covers 11 bases. The junction had 7 bases not matched to a gene; V was cut back by 6 bases and J by 6 bases. CDR3 length: 15 residues. CDR1 is MNHEY and CDR2 is SMNVEV in the germline V gene (reference sequence). CDR3 in DNA: TGTGCCAGCAGCTTACTAGCGGGAGTGGGCAATGAGCAGTTCTTC. This encodes CASSLLAGVGNEQFF.

This clonotype was observed many times. The V gene is TRBV18, the J gene TRBJ2-3; D gene unclear. V lost 2 bases, J lost 0 bases, and 12 bases lay in between. From germline, CDR1 is KGHSH and CDR2 LQKENI. This CDR3 comprises 16 residues. CDR3 protein: CASSPGLYASTDTQYF. The CDR3 DNA reads TGTGCCAGCTCACCAGGTCTTTACGCTAGCACAGATACGCAGTATTTT.

This rearrangement joins TRBV12-3 or TRBV12-4 to TRBJ2-2; TRBD2 agrees at 13 bases. The length of the CDR3 is 17 residues. V trimming: 2 bases; J trimming: 2 bases; junction bases outside the gene matches: 2. The CDR3 loop is CASSLTSGGANTGELFF. CDR3 sequence (DNA): TGTGCCAGCAGTTTAACTAGCGGGGGGGCAAACACCGGGGAGCTGTTTTTT.

This clonotype has at least ten counts. V is TRBV12-3 or TRBV12-4 and J is TRBJ2-5; TRBD1 agrees at 8 bases. Trimming took 6 bases from V and 2 from J; bases not matched to a gene: 8. The CDR3 is 15 amino acids. The CDR3 sequence is CASRGTGGRQETQYF. The CDR3 bases are TGTGCCAGCAGAGGAACAGGGGGGCGACAAGAGACCCAGTACTTC.

A few counts support this clonotype. This rearrangement joins TRBV7-9 to TRBJ1-1, with D hard to call. The CDR3 totals 16 residues. Germline V CDR1 and CDR2: SEHNR, FQNEAQ (reference sequence). V was clipped by 5 bases and J by 6 bases, with 22 bases between them. CDR3 in amino acids: CASSPWLVGAVSEAFF. CDR3 bases: TGTGCCAGCAGCCCCTGGCTTGTGGGCGCGGTCTCTGAAGCTTTCTTT.

Comments on this clonotype: This may be a read error: a much more frequent sequence differs by one nucleotide. The gene calls are TRBV6-2 or TRBV6-3 and TRBJ1-4; tentative D call: TRBD1 (5 bases). Per germline, CDR1 MNHEY and CDR2 SVGEGT. Trimming removed 6 bases at V and 4 bases at J, with 18 bases between. This CDR3 contains 16 residues. CDR3 bases: TGTGCCAGCAGGGGAGCGGTTGACAGCGATAATGAAAAACTGTTTTTT. Translating it yields CASRGAVDSDNEKLFF.

With regard to this clonotype: A much larger clone sits a single nucleotide away, making a read error possible. The CDR3 end shows no conserved phenylalanine or tryptophan, and so a read error is likely. This sequence joins TRBV27 and TRBJ1-5; D possibly corresponds to TRBD1 (5 bases). V lost 5 bases and J lost 4, with 15 bases in between. This CDR3 has 15 residues. Germline V CDR1 and CDR2: MNHEY, SMNVEV (reference sequence). This CDR3 is CASSPTGNINQPQHL. The CDR3 nucleotides are TGTGCCAGCAGTCCAACAGGAAACATAAATCAGCCCCAGCATCTT.

This clonotype was seen repeatedly, ten times or more. The chain couples TRBV5-1 to TRBJ2-7, with TRBD2 matching over 11 bases. V lost 4 bases and J lost 6; bases outside the gene matches: 6. The CDR3 runs to 14 residues. CDR1 and CDR2 (germline): SGHRS, YFSETQ. The CDR3: CASSPTSGTFEQYF. The CDR3 DNA reads as TGCGCCAGCAGCCCGACTAGCGGGACCTTCGAGCAGTACTTC.

The CDR3 protein is CASSSGLASLQAGELFF. In nucleotides, the CDR3 is TGTGCCAGCAGCTCGGGACTAGCGTCTCTCCAGGCCGGGGAGCTGTTTTTT. The chain links TRBV5-4 to TRBJ2-2, with 10 bases aligning to TRBD2. After removal of 3 bases from V and 6 bases from J, the junction contained 11 bases not matched to a gene. The CDR3 extends over 17 amino acids. Germline CDR1 SGHNT, CDR2 YYREEE (reference sequence).

The J gene is TRBJ1-2, the V gene TRBV7-9; unclear D gene. Per germline, CDR1 SEHNR and CDR2 FQNEAQ (reference sequence). This CDR3 has 14 residues. V was trimmed by 1 base and J by 6 bases, leaving 12 bases between them. CDR3 bases: TGTGCCAGCAGCTTAGAAGGGATCTCGGATGGCTACACCTTC. Amino acid sequence: CASSLEGISDGYTF.

This clonotype was counted only a few times. This chain uses TRBV19 with TRBJ2-1, with D perhaps matching TRBD1 or TRBD2 (6 bases each). Germline CDR1 LNHDA, CDR2 SQIVND (reference sequence). V lost 6 bases and J 10 bases, leaving 22 bases between the germline ends. This CDR3 is built from 15 residues. The CDR3 protein is CASSRVLGGGGEQFF. For the CDR3, the DNA is TGTGCCAGTAGCCGCGTCTTGGGCGGAGGGGGGGAGCAGTTCTTC.

The chain links TRBV29-1 to TRBJ1-4; the match to TRBD1 covers 9 bases. With V trimmed by 5 bases and J by 8 bases, 12 bases remained unmatched. CDR1 is SQVTM, CDR2 ANQGSEA, per germline. The CDR3 length is 15 residues. The CDR3 DNA reads TGCAGCGTTCACACGGACAGGGGAAGAGGGGAAAAACTGTTTTTT. Encoded protein: CSVHTDRGRGEKLFF.

The chain couples TRBV6-1 to TRBJ1-5; TRBD1 aligns across 8 bases. The germline CDR1 and CDR2 sequences are MNHNS and SASEGT. The CDR3 runs 16 residues. The V and J ends lost 6 bases and 6 bases, in that order; junction bases with no gene match: 13. The CDR3 region is CASSRTGSDIGQPQHF. CDR3 nucleotides: TGTGCCAGCAGCCGGACAGGGTCCGATATTGGTCAGCCCCAGCATTTT.